The 7 T cell receptor beta chains in this list originate from one sample, sequenced in a study of human T cells and chemical hapten exposure. Time point: pre-sensitization, week 0. Treatment reported: therapeutic diphenylcyclopropenone sensitization with weekly scalp DPC. TCRdb recomputed calls from the RACE reads with MiXCR, one row per CDR3 protein. In the table there are 180,000 or so distinct CDR3 sequences, 25% to 30% of which are singletons. The starting material was whole blood, obtained in connection with sensitization to the hapten diphenylcyclopropenone (DPC). The source of these receptors is a woman in her thirties with alopecia areata. Some clones in this sample may be carry-over from other donors' samples.

This clonotype has only a few counts. The rearrangement links TRBV19 to TRBJ2-3, with TRBD1 as a possible D gene (5 bases). Trimming took off 5 bases at V and 5 bases at J, with 23 bases between the two ends. Germline V lookup: CDR1 LNHDA, CDR2 SQIVND (reference sequence). CDR3 length: 17 residues. This chain's CDR3 is CASSPPRQSSGLDTQYF. CDR3 nucleotide sequence: TGTGCCAGTAGTCCCCCACGACAGTCGTCTGGGCTAGATACGCAGTATTTT.

This clonotype turned up a few times. V usage is TRBV6-2 or TRBV6-3 and J usage is TRBJ2-1; 7 bases map to TRBD1. Germline-derived CDR1 and CDR2 are MNHEY and SVGEGT. V lost 9 bases to trimming and J lost 5 bases; unmatched junction nucleotides: 16. CDR3 length: 16 residues. The CDR3 is CASFTRGQGTHNEQFF. The CDR3 DNA follows: TGTGCCAGTTTTACGAGGGGGCAGGGGACCCACAATGAGCAGTTCTTC.

The CDR3 sequence is CAISEGDEQYF. Written as DNA, the CDR3 is TGTGCCATCAGTGAGGGGGACGAGCAGTACTTC. The rearrangement joins TRBV10-3 to TRBJ2-7; D gene uncertain. The germline V gene has CDR1 ENHRY and CDR2 SYGVKD. V was cut by 2 bases and J by 5 bases, with 4 bases left in between. CDR3 length equals 11 residues.

The V call is TRBV29-1, the J call TRBJ2-6; TRBD1 is a possible D gene (7 bases). CDR1 and CDR2 (germline): SQVTM, ANQGSEA. The ends were cut back, 6 bases at V and 9 bases at J, with 15 bases in the middle. CDR3 length equals 13 residues. The CDR3 DNA follows: TGCAGCGTAAGGAGGGGGCAAGGCAACGTCCTGACTTTC. Translating it yields CSVRRGQGNVLTF.

In this sample, this clonotype turned up a few times. The conserved closing phenylalanine or tryptophan is absent in this CDR3, likely reflecting a read error. The chain links TRBV7-9 to TRBJ1-1, with a tentative D call TRBD1 (5 bases). The V and J ends lost 8 bases and 4 bases respectively, with 14 bases between them. Germline CDR1 and CDR2: SEHNR and FQNEAQ (reference sequence). The length of the CDR3 is 13 residues. The CDR3 nucleotides read TGTGCCAGCTACCCGAGCGGGGGCACTGAAGCTTTCTGT. It encodes CASYPSGGTEAFC.

The V call is TRBV6-1, the J call TRBJ2-7, with D hard to call. Germline values: CDR1 MNHNS, CDR2 SASEGT. V was shortened by 7 bases and J by 0 bases, with 10 bases between the two germline ends. The CDR3 is 13 amino acids. In nucleotides, the CDR3 is TGTGCCAGCAATCGGTGGGCCTCCTACGAGCAGTACTTC. Translated, it gives CASNRWASYEQYF.

V gene TRBV15 combines with J gene TRBJ2-5, with D perhaps assigned TRBD1 or TRBD2 (5 bases each). Germline-derived CDR1 and CDR2 are LNHNV and YYDKDF (reference sequence). The V and J ends lost 5 bases and 2 bases respectively, with 12 bases between them. The CDR3 sequence is 14 residues long. The DNA of the CDR3 is TGTGCCACCAGCTTCGGGGCTGTTCAAGAGACCCAGTACTTC. Its protein is CATSFGAVQETQYF.